This TCR beta chain stems from a study of shared clonotypes between healthy human individuals. Here immunoSEQ multiplex PCR was the method, and the copy in TCRdb shows in-frame clones only, minus some. The sample has some 580,000 clones, more than 95% seen once. All donors qualified as healthy HIV-negative adults and had experienced no recent acute infections or vaccinations. Trimming pared 3 bases from V and 2 bases from J, leaving 13 bases between. CDR3 length equals 15 residues. From germline, CDR1 is MNHEY and CDR2 SMNVEV (reference sequence). Overall study findings and caveats: Naive CD4 clonotypes were shared across several donors at about 5%.

Regarding this clone: The antigen is unknown.

The sequence was collected from a woman in her thirties in good health. The gene calls are TRBV27 and TRBJ1-2; a weak D match, TRBD1 (5 bases). Sequenced material: naive CD4+ T cells sorted from blood. Noted subset: CD45RA+ positively selected. The chain's CDR3 is CASSFQGGGNYGYTF. The CDR3 DNA reads as TGTGCCAGCAGTTTCCAGGGAGGCGGGAACTATGGCTACACCTTC.